A single sample gave rise to the 27 T cell receptor beta chains below, sequenced in a study of T-cell reconstitution after alpha-beta-depleted transplantation in children. Unique molecular identifiers were used in preparing the TCRbeta library. TCRdb itself ran the PCR reads through MiXCR, one entry per CDR3 protein. Counted here are nearly 350,000 distinct CDR3 sequences, roughly 16% occurring once; the ten biggest clones make up approximately 44%. Sequenced material: PBMCs, mostly from graft donor cells, taken 360 days after TCRalphabeta/CD19-depleted stem cell transplant. The receptors were sampled from a male patient aged 2 to 9 who had a stem cell transplant for acute lymphoblastic leukemia, so the T cells may come from the graft donor.

The chain joins TRBV4-1 to TRBJ1-2, with D tentatively TRBD1 (5 bases). The germline CDR1 and CDR2 sequences are MGHRA and YSYEKL. The CDR3 extends over 15 amino acids. Trimming took 1 base from V and 3 from J, leaving 12 bases between them. CDR3 protein: CASSQVAGGDYGYTF. Here the CDR3 DNA reads TGCGCCAGCAGCCAAGTAGCGGGGGGTGACTATGGCTACACCTTC.

This clonotype was seen a handful of times. This sequence joins TRBV15 and TRBJ1-4, with D uncertain. CDR3 length: 13 residues. V dropped 0 bases and J dropped 8 bases, with 7 bases sitting between them. CDR1 is LNHNV and CDR2 is YYDKDF in the germline V gene (reference sequence). In nucleotides, the CDR3 is TGTGCCACCAGCAGAGAGTTCGGGGAAAAACTGTTTTTT. Its protein product is CATSREFGEKLFF. Looking up the rest from reference TRBV15 and TRBJ1-4 gives the full variable domain: DAMVIQNPRYQVTQFGKPVTLSCSQTLNHNVMYWYQQKSSQAPKLLFHYYDKDFNNEADTPDNFQSRRPNTSFCFLDIRSPGLGDTAMYLCATSREFGEKLFFGSGTQLSVL.

This rearrangement joins TRBV5-6 to TRBJ1-1; D perhaps matches TRBD1 (6 bases). V lost 3 bases, J lost 0 bases, and 12 bases lay in between. CDR1 and CDR2 (germline): SGHDT, YYEEEE. This CDR3 has 15 residues. In DNA, the CDR3 is TGTGCCAGCAGCTCCACGACAGGACTGAACACTGAAGCTTTCTTT. This encodes CASSSTTGLNTEAFF.

This clonotype has ten or more counts. The chain couples TRBV12-3 or TRBV12-4 to TRBJ1-2, with D possibly being TRBD1 (5 bases). The CDR3 totals 13 residues. Trimming removed 4 bases from V and 4 bases from J, with 10 bases in between. The CDR3 loop is CASSSGTVYGYTF. CDR3 nucleotides: TGTGCCAGCAGTTCCGGGACGGTCTATGGCTACACCTTC.

Regarding this clonotype: This may stem from a read error, because a much larger clone lies one nucleotide away. This chain connects TRBV12-3 or TRBV12-4 to TRBJ2-2; no clear D. This CDR3 has 19 residues. Here the CDR3 reads CAISLQLRGFDRVTGELFF. The CDR3 bases are TGTGCCATCAGTTTACAGTTACGAGGATTCGATCGTGTCACCGGGGAGCTGTTTTTT.

Only a few counts were recorded for this clonotype. The chain has TRBV4-3 and TRBJ2-1; TRBD2 matches 7 bases. This CDR3 has 17 residues. J gave up 1 base and V 0 bases, and 6 bases lay outside the gene matches. Per the germline V gene, CDR1 is LGHNA and CDR2 is YSLEER. CDR3 sequence: CASSQEAGLGSYNEQFF. DNA of the CDR3: TGCGCCAGCAGCCAAGAGGCAGGACTAGGGTCCTACAATGAGCAGTTCTTC.

This clonotype was detected a few times. The genes are TRBV5-6 and TRBJ1-5, with 9 bases aligning to TRBD1. Trimming took 4 bases from V and 11 from J; bases not matched to a gene: 7. The CDR3 has 13 amino acids. The germline V gene encodes CDR1 SGHDT and CDR2 YYEEEE. DNA of the CDR3: TGTGCCAGCAGCCTGGACAGGGGACTAACCCAGCATTTT. It is translated as CASSLDRGLTQHF.

With respect to this clonotype: Just one base apart from a much larger clone, this may be a read error. This sequence joins TRBV4-1 and TRBJ2-1, with 8 nucleotides matching TRBD2. Germline V gene lookup returns CDR1 MGHRA and CDR2 YSYEKL. This CDR3 contains 16 residues. In DNA, the CDR3 is TGCGCCAGCAGCCATACTAGCGGCTACTTTTACAATGAGGAGTTCTTC. Its translation is CASSHTSGYFYNEEFF.

This clonotype has just a few counts. The CDR3 nucleotides read TGTGCCAGCAGTAACCGTCTGGGACTAGCGGGCAATGAGCAGTTCTTC. It codes for CASSNRLGLAGNEQFF. The V and J genes are TRBV27 and TRBJ2-1, with 12 bases identical to TRBD2. The CDR3 sequence is 16 residues long. Germline CDR1 and CDR2: MNHEY and SMNVEV (reference sequence). V lost 5 bases to trimming and J lost 6 bases; unmatched junction nucleotides: 8.

V gene TRBV28 combines with J gene TRBJ2-7; tentative D call: TRBD1 (6 bases). This CDR3 comprises 16 residues. Germline V CDR1 and CDR2: MDHEN, SYDVKM. V was shortened by 4 bases and J by 2 bases, with 18 bases between the two germline ends. The CDR3 reads CASSSIYRVATYEQYF. CDR3 DNA: TGTGCCAGCAGTTCTATTTACAGGGTGGCAACCTACGAGCAGTACTTC.

CDR3 sequence reads: CASSESPSGGYEQYF. The DNA for the CDR3 is TGTGCCAGCAGTGAAAGTCCTAGCGGGGGATACGAGCAGTACTTC. This chain links TRBV2 with TRBJ2-7; 10 bases agree with TRBD2. Germline V lookup: CDR1 SNHLY, CDR2 FYNNEI. CDR3 length: 15 residues. With V trimmed by 2 bases and J by 4 bases, 5 bases remained unmatched.

The gene calls are TRBV4-1 and TRBJ2-5; D unclear. Germline lookup yields CDR1 MGHRA and CDR2 YSYEKL. V was trimmed by 1 base and J by 4 bases, leaving 16 bases between them. This CDR3 has 16 amino acids. CDR3 residues: CASSQVWTGLGETQYF. CDR3 nucleotides: TGCGCCAGCAGCCAAGTTTGGACCGGCCTCGGAGAGACCCAGTACTTC.

This clonotype has a handful of counts. The CDR3, as DNA: TGTGCCAGCAGCTTTAGAGGGACGGCGAGGGATACGCAGTATTTT. This gives the protein CASSFRGTARDTQYF. The V and J genes are TRBV11-2 and TRBJ2-3; perhaps D is TRBD1 or TRBD2 (5 bases each). This CDR3 region has 15 residues. Germline V CDR1 and CDR2: SGHAT, FQNNGV. The V and J ends lost 3 bases and 6 bases respectively, with 16 bases between them.

This chain connects TRBV30 to TRBJ2-2; D uncertain. V was shortened by 5 bases and J by 2 bases, with 6 bases between the two germline ends. This CDR3 has 12 amino acids. From germline, CDR1 is GTSNPN and CDR2 SVGIG (reference sequence). The CDR3 DNA is TGTGCCTGGCCTCGAAACACCGGGGAGCTGTTTTTT. Amino acids: CAWPRNTGELFF.

The chain recombines TRBV7-9 with TRBJ2-1; 8 bases align to TRBD1. CDR1 and CDR2 (germline): SEHNR, FQNEAQ (reference sequence). J gave up 3 bases and V 5 bases, and 9 bases lay outside the gene matches. The length of the CDR3 is 16 residues. Here the CDR3 reads CASSSPLGQDYNEQFF. The CDR3 DNA reads as TGTGCCAGCAGCAGCCCTCTGGGACAGGACTACAATGAGCAGTTCTTC. Combining the CDR3 with reference TRBV7-9 and TRBJ2-1 gives the whole variable domain DTGVSQNPRHKITKRGQNVTFRCDPISEHNRLYWYRQTLGQGPEFLTYFQNEAQLEKSRLLSDRFSAERPKGSFSTLEIQRTEQGDSAMYLCASSSPLGQDYNEQFFGPGTRLTVL.

This clonotype has only a few counts. The chain has TRBV29-1 and TRBJ2-3; D not resolved. The CDR3 contains 14 residues. Trimming stripped 4 bases from V and 1 base from J, with 12 bases between. In germline, CDR1 is SQVTM, CDR2 ANQGSEA. CDR3 in amino acids: CSVVWDLGTDTQYF. DNA for the CDR3: TGCAGCGTTGTGTGGGATTTGGGCACAGATACGCAGTATTTT.

This clonotype was counted at least ten times. CDR3 loop: CASSQGLFPADTQYF. In nucleotides, the CDR3 is TGCGCCAGCAGCCAAGGGCTGTTTCCCGCAGATACGCAGTATTTT. This chain uses TRBV4-3 with TRBJ2-3; D gene ambiguous. Germline lookup yields CDR1 LGHNA and CDR2 YSLEER. V lost 1 base and J lost 4, with 12 bases in between. This CDR3 region has 15 residues.

This clonotype has ten or more counts. This chain links TRBV12-3 or TRBV12-4 with TRBJ2-7; TRBD1 aligns across 7 bases. There are 12 residues in the CDR3. The J segment lost 6 bases and the V segment lost 6 bases, leaving 5 bases of the junction unmatched. The CDR3 sequence is CASSFAGGEQYF. The CDR3 DNA sequence: TGTGCCAGCAGCTTCGCAGGGGGCGAGCAGTACTTC.

This clonotype was seen only a few times. The V and J genes are TRBV30 and TRBJ1-4; D unclear. The V and J ends lost 2 bases and 5 bases respectively, with 9 bases between them. Germline loops: CDR1 GTSNPN, CDR2 SVGIG (reference sequence). The CDR3 spans 13 residues. The CDR3 DNA sequence: TGTGCCTGGAGTCGCAGCCTGAATGAAAAACTGTTTTTT. This gives the protein CAWSRSLNEKLFF.

Only a few counts were recorded for this clonotype. The chain recombines TRBV19 with TRBJ2-7, with 8 bases aligning to TRBD1. Germline values: CDR1 LNHDA, CDR2 SQIVND (reference sequence). V gave up 4 bases and J gave up 7 bases; unmatched junction bases: 6. The CDR3 runs 13 residues. The CDR3 coding sequence is TGTGCCAGTAGTACGACAGGGGCCTGGGAGCAGTACTTC. Residues: CASSTTGAWEQYF.

This chain links TRBV2 with TRBJ2-3; D is uncertain. The CDR3 is made up of 11 amino acids. Germline V gene data show CDR1 as SNHLY and CDR2 as FYNNEI. With 8 bases removed from V and 3 bases from J, the gap between germline ends came to 6 bases. The CDR3, as DNA: TGTGCCAGCGAGACAACAGATACGCAGTATTTT. Protein sequence: CASETTDTQYF.

The rearrangement links TRBV6-2 or TRBV6-3 to TRBJ2-7, with 13 bases fitting TRBD2. The CDR3 is 19 residues long. V gave up 6 bases and J gave up 0 bases; unmatched junction bases: 14. Germline V gives CDR1 MNHEY, CDR2 SVGEGT. This CDR3 reads CASSPIGLAGVRSSYEQYF. In DNA, the CDR3 is TGTGCCAGCAGCCCAATTGGACTAGCGGGAGTCCGGAGCTCCTACGAGCAGTACTTC.

In this sample, this clonotype turned up a few times. J is TRBJ2-2 and V is TRBV6-2 or TRBV6-3; unclear D gene. This CDR3 is built from 16 residues. Trimming shortened V by 1 base and J by 3 bases, and 12 bases separated the two germline ends. The germline V gene encodes CDR1 MNHEY and CDR2 SVGEGT. The CDR3 bases are TGTGCCAGCAGTTACTTAGGGCAGGCCGACACCGGGGAGCTGTTTTTT. Translating gives CASSYLGQADTGELFF.

This clonotype was recorded at least ten times. The chain carries TRBV12-3 or TRBV12-4 and TRBJ2-5; D is uncertain. The CDR3 has 12 amino acids. Trimming left V 1 base short and J 5 bases short, with 5 bases between. The CDR3 spells CASSLDWETQYF. The DNA for the CDR3 is TGTGCCAGCAGTTTAGACTGGGAGACCCAGTACTTC.

The J gene is TRBJ2-3, the V gene TRBV20-1; 9 nucleotides line up with TRBD2. Germline values: CDR1 DFQATT, CDR2 SNEGSKA (reference sequence). The V gene end was trimmed by 3 bases and the J gene end by 2 bases; junction bases not matched to a gene: 6. This CDR3 region has 15 residues. The CDR3 region is CSASPAGGATDTQYF. CDR3 sequence (DNA): TGCAGTGCTAGTCCTGCGGGGGGGGCCACAGATACGCAGTATTTT.

Many counts were recorded for this clonotype. This chain connects TRBV3-1 to TRBJ2-3, with TRBD2 as a possible D gene (5 bases). This CDR3 has 16 amino acids. The V end was cut by 5 bases, the J end by 1 base, with 16 bases between. CDR1 LGHDT and CDR2 YNNKEL come from the germline V gene (reference sequence). CDR3 sequence (DNA): TGTGCCAGCAGCTATTTTTGGAAGGGAGGCACAGATACGCAGTATTTT. This translates into CASSYFWKGGTDTQYF.

This clonotype showed up just a few times. The chain employs TRBV7-9 and TRBJ2-7; D possibly uses TRBD1 or TRBD2 (5 bases each). Per germline, CDR1 SEHNR and CDR2 FQNEAQ (reference sequence). The CDR3 has 14 residues. V lost 2 bases to trimming and J lost 3 bases, with 11 bases between them. CDR3 bases: TGTGCCAGCAGCTTATACGGGGCAAGCTACGAGCAGTACTTC. Protein sequence: CASSLYGASYEQYF.